This passage covers 2 T cell receptor beta chains from one sample sequenced in a study of cytomegalovirus exposure and HLA in healthy donors. This PCR relied on a set of 60 Vbeta primers and 13 Jbeta primers. Sequenced by immunoSEQ multiplex PCR; TCRdb stores in-frame clones only, minus some. This sample carries about 54,000 clones, 82% of them seen once, and the ten largest clones take approximately 3%. The sample taken for sequencing was PBMCs. The receptors stem from a woman between 18 and 30 years old in good health and CMV-seronegative.

The chain links TRBV7-9 to TRBJ1-1, with 11 bases identical to TRBD1. The V gene's germline CDR1 is SEHNR and CDR2 FQNEAQ (reference sequence). The length of the CDR3 is 14 residues. V shed 4 bases, J shed 10 bases, and the junction held 8 bases outside the gene matches. The DNA for the CDR3 is TGTGCCAGCAGCTGGGACAGGGGGTACCCCACAGCTTTCTTT. This sequence encodes CASSWDRGYPTAFF. Filled out from reference TRBV7-9 and TRBJ1-1, the complete variable domain reads DTGVSQNPRHKITKRGQNVTFRCDPISEHNRLYWYRQTLGQGPEFLTYFQNEAQLEKSRLLSDRFSAERPKGSFSTLEIQRTEQGDSAMYLCASSWDRGYPTAFFGQGTRLTVV.

Comment on this clone: This sample includes further DNA sequences coding for the same CDR3. The CDR3 DNA reads TGTGCCAGCACTTCAGGAATCAATGAGCAGTTCTTC. Translating it yields CASTSGINEQFF. V is TRBV28 and J is TRBJ2-1, with D unclear. Trimming stripped 7 bases from V and 6 bases from J, with 10 bases between. The CDR3 has 12 residues. Per the germline V gene, CDR1 is MDHEN and CDR2 is SYDVKM.